These T cell receptor beta chains were read from a single sample in a study of blood T cell repertoires in COVID-19. TCRdb's table, derived via immunoSEQ multiplex PCR, lists solely in-frame clones and lacks some. The sample includes 58,000 or so clones, approximately 91% of them seen just once. The sample was peripheral blood. The receptors were gathered from a woman aged 65 to 85 with active COVID-19. The CDR3 runs from the conserved cysteine through the conserved F or W. Each record gives: clone size, V gene, D gene, J gene, CDR3 DNA, CDR3 protein. The D gene is left open where the match is weak. The size field is filled for only some rows; it gives once, few, many or a size class.

clone size: -
V gene: TRBV7-3
D gene: -
J gene: TRBJ2-3
CDR3 DNA: TGTGCCAGCAGCTTAGGTGGGCAAAGGGGCCGGACAGATACGCAGTATTTT
CDR3 protein: CASSLGGQRGRTDTQYF

clone size: -
V gene: TRBV5-1
D gene: -
J gene: TRBJ2-5
CDR3 DNA: TGCGCCAGCAGCTTGGGAGCGGCAGAAGAGACCCAGTACTTC
CDR3 protein: CASSLGAAEETQYF

clone size: -
V gene: TRBV19
D gene: -
J gene: TRBJ2-5
CDR3 DNA: TGTGCCAGTAGTATAGGCGGGACAGTACAAGAGACCCAGTACTTC
CDR3 protein: CASSIGGTVQETQYF

clone size: -
V gene: TRBV19
D gene: TRBD1
J gene: TRBJ1-6
CDR3 DNA: TGTGCCAGTAGACAGGGGAGGAATTCACCCCTCCACTTT
CDR3 protein: CASRQGRNSPLHF

clone size: -
V gene: TRBV5-1
D gene: TRBD2
J gene: TRBJ2-7
CDR3 DNA: TGCGCCAGCAAACTGGGAGCGGGAGGCACGGCCGAGCAGTACTTC
CDR3 protein: CASKLGAGGTAEQYF

clone size: -
V gene: TRBV5-4
D gene: TRBD2
J gene: TRBJ2-5
CDR3 DNA: TGTGCCAGCAGCCCGGAGACTAGCGGGGCCCAAGAGACCCAGTACTTC
CDR3 protein: CASSPETSGAQETQYF

clone size: -
V gene: TRBV15
D gene: TRBD2
J gene: TRBJ2-1
CDR3 DNA: TGTGCCACCAGCAGAGAGACTAGCGCCTTGGACCTATACAATGAGCAGTTCTTC
CDR3 protein: CATSRETSALDLYNEQFF

clone size: once
V gene: TRBV7-2
D gene: -
J gene: TRBJ2-1
CDR3 DNA: TGTGCCAGCAGCTTATCCGTCTACAATGAGCAGTTCTTC
CDR3 protein: CASSLSVYNEQFF

clone size: -
V gene: TRBV13
D gene: TRBD1
J gene: TRBJ2-7
CDR3 DNA: TGTGCCAGCAGCGGCCGGGACAGGGATTACGAGCAGTACTTC
CDR3 protein: CASSGRDRDYEQYF

clone size: -
V gene: TRBV18
D gene: TRBD1
J gene: TRBJ1-2
CDR3 DNA: TGTGCCAGCTCAGGAGGGGCAGGGGGTCTCGATGGCTACACCTTC
CDR3 protein: CASSGGAGGLDGYTF

clone size: -
V gene: TRBV7-9
D gene: -
J gene: TRBJ2-3
CDR3 DNA: TGTGCCAGCAGCCGAACTGGAGCCGCCCGAACGGATACGCAGTATTTT
CDR3 protein: CASSRTGAARTDTQYF

clone size: -
V gene: TRBV9
D gene: -
J gene: TRBJ2-7
CDR3 DNA: TGTGCCAGCAGCGTAGAATGGGACTTCTCGGAGCAGTACTTC
CDR3 protein: CASSVEWDFSEQYF

clone size: -
V gene: TRBV7-2
D gene: -
J gene: TRBJ2-1
CDR3 DNA: TGTGCCAGCAGCTTAGCGGGATCACAGGGTGCAGGGAACAATGAGCAGTTCTTC
CDR3 protein: CASSLAGSQGAGNNEQFF

clone size: -
V gene: TRBV28
D gene: -
J gene: TRBJ1-2
CDR3 DNA: TGTGCCAGCACGATTTCGGTGGAGGGGAACACTCTCTTC
CDR3 protein: CASTISVEGNTLF

clone size: -
V gene: TRBV24-1
D gene: -
J gene: TRBJ1-2
CDR3 DNA: TGTGCCACCCAGGGGATCAACTATGGCTACACCTTC
CDR3 protein: CATQGINYGYTF

clone size: -
V gene: TRBV19
D gene: -
J gene: TRBJ1-1
CDR3 DNA: TGTGCCAGTAGTATCGGGAGGGGCCCAGAACTGAACACTGAAGCTTTCTTT
CDR3 protein: CASSIGRGPELNTEAFF

clone size: -
V gene: TRBV11-2
D gene: TRBD2
J gene: TRBJ2-3
CDR3 DNA: TGTGCCACCTCAGCGGGAGGTCTCACAGATACGCAGTATTTT
CDR3 protein: CATSAGGLTDTQYF

clone size: -
V gene: TRBV6-5
D gene: -
J gene: TRBJ2-5
CDR3 DNA: TGTGCCAGCACTGTACTAGTTCTCCAAGAGACCCAGTACTTC
CDR3 protein: CASTVLVLQETQYF

clone size: -
V gene: TRBV5-4
D gene: TRBD2
J gene: TRBJ2-3
CDR3 DNA: TGTGCCAGCAGCTTGGCGGGAGGGCCCACAGATACGCAGTATTTT
CDR3 protein: CASSLAGGPTDTQYF

clone size: -
V gene: TRBV5-5
D gene: -
J gene: TRBJ2-1
CDR3 DNA: TGTGCCAGCAGCCTACAAACACCAACTCGGGATGAGCAGTTCTTC
CDR3 protein: CASSLQTPTRDEQFF

clone size: -
V gene: TRBV11-1
D gene: TRBD1
J gene: TRBJ1-5
CDR3 DNA: TGTGCCAGCAGCTCAGACAGGGATCAGCCCCAGCATTTT
CDR3 protein: CASSSDRDQPQHF

clone size: -
V gene: TRBV7-2
D gene: -
J gene: TRBJ1-2
CDR3 DNA: TGTGCCAGCAGCCTGTCGACAGCGACTAACTATGGCTACACCTTC
CDR3 protein: CASSLSTATNYGYTF

clone size: -
V gene: TRBV12-5
D gene: -
J gene: TRBJ2-3
CDR3 DNA: TGTGCTAGTGGTGCCCCGGGGACAGATACGCAGTATTTT
CDR3 protein: CASGAPGTDTQYF

clone size: -
V gene: TRBV19
D gene: TRBD2
J gene: TRBJ2-7
CDR3 DNA: TGTGCCAGTAGTCAAGCGGGAGGGTCCCCCCTTTACGAGCAGTACTTC
CDR3 protein: CASSQAGGSPLYEQYF

clone size: -
V gene: TRBV5-1
D gene: TRBD1
J gene: TRBJ1-1
CDR3 DNA: TGCGCCAGCAGCTTGGAACAGGGGCGCACTGAAGCTTTCTTT
CDR3 protein: CASSLEQGRTEAFF

clone size: -
V gene: TRBV6-5
D gene: TRBD2
J gene: TRBJ2-5
CDR3 DNA: TGTGCCAGCACGACTAGCGGGAGGGGAGAGACCCAGTACTTC
CDR3 protein: CASTTSGRGETQYF

clone size: few
V gene: TRBV5-1
D gene: TRBD2
J gene: TRBJ2-7
CDR3 DNA: TGCGCCAGCAGCTTGGGAGGGACTATGGGGGAGCAGTACTTC
CDR3 protein: CASSLGGTMGEQYF

clone size: -
V gene: TRBV30
D gene: -
J gene: TRBJ1-1
CDR3 DNA: TGTGCCTGTACCGGACAGTCGAACACTGAAGCTTTCTTT
CDR3 protein: CACTGQSNTEAFF

clone size: once
V gene: TRBV28
D gene: -
J gene: TRBJ2-3
CDR3 DNA: TGTGCCAGCAGTCCAACGGGGTCTGGCACAGATACGCAGTATTTT
CDR3 protein: CASSPTGSGTDTQYF

clone size: -
V gene: TRBV16
D gene: -
J gene: TRBJ1-4
CDR3 DNA: TGTGCCAGCAGCCAACCGTCCGGGGATACAACTAATGAAAAACTGTTTTTT
CDR3 protein: CASSQPSGDTTNEKLFF

clone size: -
V gene: TRBV5-1
D gene: -
J gene: TRBJ1-1
CDR3 DNA: TGCGCCAGCAGCTTGGATGCGACAGTGAACACTGAAGCTTTCTTT
CDR3 protein: CASSLDATVNTEAFF

clone size: -
V gene: TRBV7-3
D gene: -
J gene: TRBJ1-1
CDR3 DNA: TGTGCCAGCAGCTCAGACAGAAACACTGAAGCTTTCTTT
CDR3 protein: CASSSDRNTEAFF

clone size: -
V gene: TRBV4-2
D gene: TRBD2
J gene: TRBJ2-1
CDR3 DNA: TGTGCCAGCAGCCAAGCAGCGGGAGGATCGTATAATGAGCAGTTCTTC
CDR3 protein: CASSQAAGGSYNEQFF

clone size: -
V gene: TRBV28
D gene: TRBD1
J gene: TRBJ1-1
CDR3 DNA: TGTGCCAGCAGCTCCGCCGGGACAGGGCGTACTGAAGCTTTCTTT
CDR3 protein: CASSSAGTGRTEAFF

clone size: -
V gene: TRBV5-5
D gene: -
J gene: TRBJ2-6
CDR3 DNA: TGTGCCAGCACTACCTACTCTGGGGCCAACGTCCTGACTTTC
CDR3 protein: CASTTYSGANVLTF

clone size: -
V gene: TRBV2
D gene: -
J gene: TRBJ2-1
CDR3 DNA: TGTGCCAGCCAGGGGTATGCGTACAATGAGCAGTTCTTC
CDR3 protein: CASQGYAYNEQFF

clone size: -
V gene: TRBV19
D gene: TRBD2
J gene: TRBJ2-1
CDR3 DNA: TGTGCCAGTGGGGGGACTAGCGCCTACAATGAGCAGTTCTTC
CDR3 protein: CASGGTSAYNEQFF

clone size: -
V gene: TRBV7-9
D gene: TRBD2
J gene: TRBJ2-1
CDR3 DNA: TGTGCCAGCAGCTTCGGGAGCGGGGTATACAATGAGCAGTTCTTC
CDR3 protein: CASSFGSGVYNEQFF

clone size: -
V gene: TRBV24-1
D gene: TRBD2
J gene: TRBJ2-1
CDR3 DNA: TGTGCCACCAGTGAGTTAACTAGCGGGAGCTCCTACAATGAGCAGTTCTTC
CDR3 protein: CATSELTSGSSYNEQFF

clone size: -
V gene: TRBV28
D gene: -
J gene: TRBJ1-1
CDR3 DNA: TGTGCCAGCAGTTTTCGGGGGAGGAACACTGAAGCTTTCTTT
CDR3 protein: CASSFRGRNTEAFF

clone size: -
V gene: TRBV5-1
D gene: TRBD1
J gene: TRBJ1-4
CDR3 DNA: TGCGCCAGCAGCTTGGACAGGGGAGGAGAAAAACTGTTTTTT
CDR3 protein: CASSLDRGGEKLFF

clone size: -
V gene: TRBV3-1/TRBV3-2
D gene: TRBD1
J gene: TRBJ2-3
CDR3 DNA: TGTGCCAGCAGCCAGTTACAGGGGGGAGTAGATACGCAGTATTTT
CDR3 protein: CASSQLQGGVDTQYF

clone size: -
V gene: TRBV7-8
D gene: -
J gene: TRBJ2-7
CDR3 DNA: TGTGCCAGCAGCTTAGGGCGCAGGTTCGGTCCCTACGAGCAGTACTTC
CDR3 protein: CASSLGRRFGPYEQYF

clone size: -
V gene: TRBV30
D gene: -
J gene: TRBJ2-3
CDR3 DNA: TGTGCCTGGGACCGGGAGAACGGAGATACGCAGTATTTT
CDR3 protein: CAWDRENGDTQYF

clone size: few
V gene: TRBV19
D gene: -
J gene: TRBJ2-7
CDR3 DNA: TGTGCCAGTAGTTCCCGCCTCATGACACAAAACCACGAGCAGTACTTC
CDR3 protein: CASSSRLMTQNHEQYF

clone size: -
V gene: TRBV6-6
D gene: -
J gene: TRBJ1-2
CDR3 DNA: TGTGCCAGCAGTTACTTTGCAGGGGAGGGCTACACCTTC
CDR3 protein: CASSYFAGEGYTF